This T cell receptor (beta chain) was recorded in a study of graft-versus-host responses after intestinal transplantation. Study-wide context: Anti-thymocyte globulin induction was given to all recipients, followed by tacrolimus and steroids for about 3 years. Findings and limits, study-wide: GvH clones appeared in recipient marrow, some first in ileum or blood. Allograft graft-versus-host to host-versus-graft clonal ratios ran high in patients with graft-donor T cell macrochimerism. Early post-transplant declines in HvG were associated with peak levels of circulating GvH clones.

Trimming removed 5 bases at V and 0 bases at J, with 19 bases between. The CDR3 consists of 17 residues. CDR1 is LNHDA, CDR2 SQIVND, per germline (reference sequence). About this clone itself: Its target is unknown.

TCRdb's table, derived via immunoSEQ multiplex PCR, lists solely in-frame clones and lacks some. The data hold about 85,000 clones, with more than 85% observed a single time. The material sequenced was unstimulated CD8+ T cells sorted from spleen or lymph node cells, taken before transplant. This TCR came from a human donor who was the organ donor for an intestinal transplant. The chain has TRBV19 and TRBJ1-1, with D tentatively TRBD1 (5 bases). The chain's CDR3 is CASSPFPGTPLNTEAFF. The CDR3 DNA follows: TGTGCCAGTAGTCCGTTTCCAGGGACCCCCCTGAACACTGAAGCTTTCTTT.